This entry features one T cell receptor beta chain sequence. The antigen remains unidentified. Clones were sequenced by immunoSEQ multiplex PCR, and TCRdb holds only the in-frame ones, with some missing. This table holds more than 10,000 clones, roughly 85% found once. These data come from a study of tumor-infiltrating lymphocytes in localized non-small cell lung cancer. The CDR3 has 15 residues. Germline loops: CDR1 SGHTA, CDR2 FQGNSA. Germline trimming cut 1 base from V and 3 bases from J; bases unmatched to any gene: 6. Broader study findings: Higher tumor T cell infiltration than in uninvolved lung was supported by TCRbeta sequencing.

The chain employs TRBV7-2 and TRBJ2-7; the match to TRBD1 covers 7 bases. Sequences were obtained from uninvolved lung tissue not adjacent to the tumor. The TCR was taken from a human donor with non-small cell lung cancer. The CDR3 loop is CASSLDRDSHYEQYF. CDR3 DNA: TGTGCCAGCAGCTTAGATCGGGACAGCCACTACGAGCAGTACTTC.